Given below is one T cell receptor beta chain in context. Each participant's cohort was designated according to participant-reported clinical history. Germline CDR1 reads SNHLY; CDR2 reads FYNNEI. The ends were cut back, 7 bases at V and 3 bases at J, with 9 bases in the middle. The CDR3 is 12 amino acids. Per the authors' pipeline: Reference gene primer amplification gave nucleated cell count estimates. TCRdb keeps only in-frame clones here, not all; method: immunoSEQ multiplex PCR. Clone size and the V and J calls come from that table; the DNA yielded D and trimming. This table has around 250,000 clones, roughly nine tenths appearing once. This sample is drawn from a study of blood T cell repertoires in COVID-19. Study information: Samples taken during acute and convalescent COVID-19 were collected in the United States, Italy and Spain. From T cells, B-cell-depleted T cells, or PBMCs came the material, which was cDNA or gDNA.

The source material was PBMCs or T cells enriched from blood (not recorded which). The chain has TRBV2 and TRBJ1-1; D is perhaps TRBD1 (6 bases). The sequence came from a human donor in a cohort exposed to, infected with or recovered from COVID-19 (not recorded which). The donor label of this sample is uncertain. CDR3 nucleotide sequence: TGTGCCAGCACTGGACAGTACACTGAAGCTTTCTTT. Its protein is CASTGQYTEAFF.